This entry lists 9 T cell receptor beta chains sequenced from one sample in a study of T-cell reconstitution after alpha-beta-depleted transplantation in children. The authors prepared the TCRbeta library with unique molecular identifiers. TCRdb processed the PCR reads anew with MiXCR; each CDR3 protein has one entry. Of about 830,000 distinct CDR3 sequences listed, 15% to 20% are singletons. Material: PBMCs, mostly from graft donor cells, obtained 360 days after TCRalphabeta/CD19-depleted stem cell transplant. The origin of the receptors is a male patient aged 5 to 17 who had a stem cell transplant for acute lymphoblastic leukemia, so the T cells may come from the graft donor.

CDR3 protein: CASSLMVNTGELFF. The CDR3 nucleotides are TGTGCCAGCAGTTTAATGGTGAATACCGGGGAGCTGTTTTTT. The chain has TRBV12-3 or TRBV12-4 and TRBJ2-2; no clear D. This CDR3 spans 14 amino acids. Trimming took off 2 bases at V and 5 bases at J, with 9 bases between the two ends.

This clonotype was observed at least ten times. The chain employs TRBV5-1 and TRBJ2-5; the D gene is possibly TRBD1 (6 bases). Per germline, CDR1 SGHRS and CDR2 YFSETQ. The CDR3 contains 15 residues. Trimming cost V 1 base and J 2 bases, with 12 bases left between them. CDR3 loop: CASSLRPGQQETQYF. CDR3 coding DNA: TGCGCCAGCAGCTTGCGCCCAGGACAGCAAGAGACCCAGTACTTC.

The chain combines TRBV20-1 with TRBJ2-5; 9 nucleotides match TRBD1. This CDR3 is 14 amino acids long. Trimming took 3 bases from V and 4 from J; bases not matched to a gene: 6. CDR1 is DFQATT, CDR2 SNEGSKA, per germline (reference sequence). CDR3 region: CSARKGQGIETQYF. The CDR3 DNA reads TGCAGTGCTAGGAAAGGACAGGGGATAGAGACCCAGTACTTC.

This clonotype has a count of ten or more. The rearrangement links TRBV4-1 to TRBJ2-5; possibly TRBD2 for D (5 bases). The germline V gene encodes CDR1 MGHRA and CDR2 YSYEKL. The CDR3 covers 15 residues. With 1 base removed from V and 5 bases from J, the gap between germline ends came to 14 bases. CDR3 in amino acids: CASSQGVTSPETQYF. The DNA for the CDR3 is TGCGCCAGCAGCCAAGGGGTAACTAGTCCGGAGACCCAGTACTTC.

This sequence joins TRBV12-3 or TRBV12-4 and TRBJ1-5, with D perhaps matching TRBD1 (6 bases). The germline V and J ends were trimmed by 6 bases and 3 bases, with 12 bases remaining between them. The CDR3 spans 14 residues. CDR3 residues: CASSRRGFNQPQHF. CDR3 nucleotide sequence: TGTGCCAGCAGCCGCAGGGGCTTCAATCAGCCCCAGCATTTT.

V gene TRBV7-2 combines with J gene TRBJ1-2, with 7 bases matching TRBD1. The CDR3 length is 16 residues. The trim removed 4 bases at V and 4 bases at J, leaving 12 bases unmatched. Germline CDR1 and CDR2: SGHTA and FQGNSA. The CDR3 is CASSSKGAGGGYGYTF. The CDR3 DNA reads TGTGCCAGCAGCTCCAAGGGGGCAGGAGGTGGCTATGGCTACACCTTC.

Here the CDR3 reads CASSSWPGGSQSQETQYF. In DNA, the CDR3 is TGTGCCAGCAGCTCGTGGCCAGGGGGAAGTCAAAGCCAAGAGACCCAGTACTTC. This chain joins TRBV7-3 and TRBJ2-5, with 7 bases matching TRBD1. Germline CDR1 is SGHTA and CDR2 is FQGTGA. Trimming cost V 4 bases and J 1 base; bases outside gene matches: 15. This CDR3 contains 18 residues.

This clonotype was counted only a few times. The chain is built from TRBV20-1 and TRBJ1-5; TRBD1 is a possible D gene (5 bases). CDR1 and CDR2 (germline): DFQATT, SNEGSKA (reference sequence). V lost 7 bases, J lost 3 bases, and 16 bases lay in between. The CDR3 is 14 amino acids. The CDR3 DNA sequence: TGCAGTGTCTGGGGACCCGCCCTCAATCAGCCCCAGCATTTT. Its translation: CSVWGPALNQPQHF.

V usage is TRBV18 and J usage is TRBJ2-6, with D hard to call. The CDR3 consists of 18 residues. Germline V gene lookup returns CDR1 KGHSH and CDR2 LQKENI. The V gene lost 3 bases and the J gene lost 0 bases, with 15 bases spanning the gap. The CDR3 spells CASSPVPASDSGANVLTF. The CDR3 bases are TGTGCCAGCTCACCCGTGCCAGCTTCCGACTCTGGGGCCAACGTCCTGACTTTC.